These 20 T cell receptor beta chains share one sample of origin, sequenced in a study of cytomegalovirus exposure and HLA in healthy donors. Clones were read by immunoSEQ multiplex PCR, and TCRdb kept only the in-frame ones, dropping some. Among around 140,000 clones listed, roughly 89% were seen once. Sequencing was carried out using PBMCs. The receptor source for this set is a woman younger than 30 in good health and CMV-seronegative.

The chain couples TRBV5-1 to TRBJ1-1; the match to TRBD1 covers 7 bases. Trimming took 3 bases from V and 0 from J; bases not matched to a gene: 8. The germline CDR1 and CDR2 sequences are SGHRS and YFSETQ. CDR3 length: 16 amino acids. The CDR3 loop reads CASSSMTGPLNTEAFF. The CDR3 bases are TGCGCCAGCAGCTCGATGACAGGGCCGCTGAACACTGAAGCTTTCTTT.

V is TRBV19 and J is TRBJ2-1, with 9 bases matching TRBD2. From germline, CDR1 is LNHDA and CDR2 SQIVND (reference sequence). J gave up 10 bases and V 4 bases, and 8 bases lay outside the gene matches. This CDR3 contains 14 residues. CDR3 DNA: TGTGCCAGTAGTAGCGGGGGGGAGTTATGGGAGCAGTTCTTC. This sequence encodes CASSSGGELWEQFF.

This sequence joins TRBV11-1 and TRBJ1-6; D might be TRBD1 (5 bases). There are 15 residues in the CDR3. CDR1 and CDR2 (germline): SGHAT, FQDESV (reference sequence). With 2 bases removed from V and 7 bases from J, the gap between germline ends came to 12 bases. CDR3 bases: TGTGCCAGCAGCTTATGGACATTAGGGAATTCACCCCTCCACTTT. The encoded protein is CASSLWTLGNSPLHF.

The chain uses TRBV4-2 and TRBJ2-5; D is perhaps TRBD1 (5 bases). V was clipped by 6 bases and J by 1 base, with 9 bases between them. The CDR3 is 13 amino acids. Germline CDR1 is LGHNA and CDR2 is YNFKEQ. The CDR3 region is CASSQGFQETQYF. In DNA, the CDR3 is TGTGCCAGCAGTCAGGGCTTCCAAGAGACCCAGTACTTC.

The V call is TRBV6-1, the J call TRBJ2-7; D unresolved. The CDR3 spans 14 residues. The V end was cut by 5 bases, the J end by 1 base, with 12 bases between. Germline loops: CDR1 MNHNS, CDR2 SASEGT. The CDR3 here is CASSRRGASYEQYF. CDR3 nucleotides: TGTGCCAGCAGTAGACGCGGTGCATCCTACGAGCAGTACTTC.

The genes are TRBV5-1 and TRBJ1-2, with 8 bases aligning to TRBD1. Germline CDR1 reads SGHRS; CDR2 reads YFSETQ. The CDR3 totals 15 residues. V gave up 0 bases and J gave up 3 bases; unmatched junction bases: 4. The CDR3 spells CASSLGGQGHYGYTF. DNA for the CDR3: TGCGCCAGCAGCTTGGGAGGACAGGGCCACTATGGCTACACCTTC.

The chain links TRBV2 to TRBJ1-5, with 9 bases fitting TRBD1. CDR3 size: 16 residues. Looked up from germline, CDR1 is SNHLY and CDR2 is FYNNEI. V lost 6 bases and J lost 2; bases outside the gene matches: 8. In DNA, the CDR3 is TGTGCCAGCAGGGATCGGACAGGGGTGGGCAATCAGCCCCAGCATTTT. Encoded protein: CASRDRTGVGNQPQHF.

This sequence joins TRBV10-3 and TRBJ2-5; TRBD2 aligns across 12 bases. V dropped 4 bases and J dropped 5; count of bases not matched to a gene: 8. This CDR3 comprises 16 residues. Looked up from germline, CDR1 is ENHRY and CDR2 is SYGVKD. The CDR3 region has the DNA TGTGCCATCAGTGCTTCTAGCGGGGGGGCGTGGGAGACCCAGTACTTC. Translating it yields CAISASSGGAWETQYF.

This clone has more than one count but fewer than ten. This chain connects TRBV20-1 to TRBJ1-1; no firm D call. V shed 7 bases and J shed 5 bases, with 11 bases lying between them. This CDR3 has 11 amino acids. Germline V gene lookup returns CDR1 DFQATT and CDR2 SNEGSKA (reference sequence). The DNA of the CDR3 is TGCAGTGTACGGGGAAGGACTGAAGCTTTCTTT. It encodes CSVRGRTEAFF.

This rearrangement joins TRBV9 to TRBJ2-7; the match to TRBD1 covers 7 bases. The V and J ends lost 0 bases and 3 bases, in that order; junction bases with no gene match: 3. The germline gives CDR1 SGDLS, CDR2 YYNGEE. The CDR3 sequence is 14 residues long. The CDR3 here is CASSVGGQNYEQYF. The CDR3 bases are TGTGCCAGCAGCGTAGGGGGACAGAACTACGAGCAGTACTTC.

V is TRBV5-1 and J is TRBJ2-7; TRBD2 matches at 10 bases. This CDR3 contains 14 residues. Per germline, CDR1 SGHRS and CDR2 YFSETQ. V was pared by 1 base and J by 6 bases, with 4 bases of the junction left unmatched. CDR3 amino acids: CASSLFGTSAEQYF. DNA for the CDR3: TGCGCCAGCAGCTTGTTTGGGACTAGCGCCGAGCAGTACTTC.

The rearrangement joins TRBV18 to TRBJ1-3; possibly TRBD1 for D (5 bases). Germline V lookup: CDR1 KGHSH, CDR2 LQKENI. Deletions cut 3 bases from V and 3 bases from J, with 9 bases between. The CDR3 runs to 14 residues. The CDR3 sequence is CASSPSRDGNTIYF. In nucleotides, the CDR3 is TGTGCCAGCTCACCGTCCAGGGATGGAAACACCATATATTTT. The full variable domain, its missing parts supplied by reference TRBV18 and TRBJ1-3, is NAGVMQNPRHLVRRRGQEARLRCSPMKGHSHVYWYRQLPEEGLKFMVYLQKENIIDESGMPKERFSAEFPKEGPSILRIQQVVRGDSAAYFCASSPSRDGNTIYFGEGSWLTVV.

This chain connects TRBV6-5 to TRBJ1-1; TRBD1 might be the D (6 bases). Germline V gives CDR1 MNHEY, CDR2 SVGAGI. CDR3 length equals 14 residues. Trimming left V 2 bases short and J 5 bases short, with 12 bases between. The CDR3 region is CASSYGGAVTEAFF. In DNA, the CDR3 is TGTGCCAGCAGTTACGGGGGCGCAGTGACTGAAGCTTTCTTT.

This clone was seen a single time. This rearrangement joins TRBV2 to TRBJ2-3, with 8 nucleotides matching TRBD2. This CDR3 is built from 16 residues. After removal of 6 bases from V and 4 bases from J, the junction contained 12 bases not matched to a gene. Per germline, CDR1 SNHLY and CDR2 FYNNEI. In nucleotides, the CDR3 is TGTGCCAGCAGCCCCGGGACTAGGCCCATTGCAGATACGCAGTATTTT. It encodes CASSPGTRPIADTQYF.

V usage is TRBV21-1 and J usage is TRBJ2-7; the table's TRBD1 call for D was not verified on the DNA. TRBV21-1 is tagged as a pseudogene. This CDR3 spans 15 amino acids. The CDR3 protein is CASSKEYSRVCEQYF. The CDR3 DNA is TGTGCCAGCAGCAAAGAGTACAGCAGGGTCTGCGAGCAGTACTTC.

The genes are TRBV29-1 and TRBJ2-5, with TRBD2 as a possible D gene (5 bases). The V gene lost 4 bases and the J gene lost 2 bases, with 8 bases spanning the gap. The germline CDR1 and CDR2 sequences are SQVTM and ANQGSEA. CDR3 size: 12 residues. The CDR3: CSVGTYQETQYF. The CDR3, as DNA: TGCAGCGTTGGGACTTATCAAGAGACCCAGTACTTC.

The genes are TRBV5-1 and TRBJ2-1; 7 nucleotides line up with TRBD1. This CDR3 is 16 amino acids long. CDR1 is SGHRS and CDR2 is YFSETQ in the germline V gene. Losses at the gene ends were 1 base for V and 1 base for J; bases not matched to a gene: 5. CDR3 coding DNA: TGCGCCAGCAGCTTGAATCCACAGGGGTCCTACAATGAGCAGTTCTTC. This gives the protein CASSLNPQGSYNEQFF.

V usage is TRBV7-2 and J usage is TRBJ2-5, with 12 nucleotides matching TRBD2. The CDR3 is 18 residues long. CDR1 and CDR2 (germline): SGHTA, FQGNSA. With 5 bases clipped from V and 5 bases from J, the junction kept 15 bases outside the gene matches. This chain's CDR3 is CASSPRLAGAQYRETQYF. In DNA, the CDR3 is TGTGCCAGCAGCCCGCGACTAGCGGGGGCCCAGTATCGTGAGACCCAGTACTTC.

J is TRBJ2-5 and V is TRBV6-5; D is perhaps TRBD1 (5 bases). The germline gives CDR1 MNHEY, CDR2 SVGAGI. With 6 bases removed from V and 9 bases from J, the gap between germline ends came to 11 bases. This CDR3 has 11 residues. The CDR3 sequence is CASRAGSAQYF. CDR3 nucleotide sequence: TGTGCCAGCAGGGCAGGGTCGGCCCAGTACTTC.

The V and J genes are TRBV7-9 and TRBJ2-2, with 7 bases matching TRBD2. The CDR3 loop spans 15 amino acids. Unmatched junction bases numbered 11, after V lost 3 bases and J lost 10 bases. The V gene's germline CDR1 is SEHNR and CDR2 FQNEAQ (reference sequence). The CDR3: CASSLIAGFGLELFF. DNA for the CDR3: TGTGCCAGCAGCTTGATAGCGGGCTTTGGCCTGGAGCTGTTTTTT. The complete variable domain, with remaining parts taken from reference TRBV7-9 and TRBJ2-2, reads DTGVSQNPRHKITKRGQNVTFRCDPISEHNRLYWYRQTLGQGPEFLTYFQNEAQLEKSRLLSDRFSAERPKGSFSTLEIQRTEQGDSAMYLCASSLIAGFGLELFFGEGSRLTVL.